This TCR beta chain was identified during a study of T cells in localized non-small cell lung cancer. General study findings and limits: Adjacent lung was found to contain a median roughly 50 of the top 100 tumor clones. Uninvolved adjacent lung showed the highest T cell clonality, exceeding tumor. With higher T cell density in blood came longer overall survival. Heterogeneity is still possible, as just one tumor region was sequenced.

Note on this clone: As yet, its antigen is unknown.

Measured with immunoSEQ multiplex PCR; TCRdb has only the in-frame clones, and not every one. This table holds about 3,300 clones, roughly a third found once. Germline V gene data show CDR1 as SGHRS and CDR2 as YFSETQ. Trimming left V 6 bases short and J 2 bases short, with 16 bases between. The CDR3 loop spans 15 amino acids. The TCR originated in a female donor over 55 with stage I lung adenocarcinoma. Sequencing used lung tumor tissue, obtained before any cancer treatment. The rearrangement uses TRBV5-1 and TRBJ2-3; tentatively, D is TRBD2 (7 bases). CDR3: CASTLGAGDTDTQYF. The CDR3 DNA reads TGCGCCAGCACCCTGGGGGCGGGGGACACAGATACGCAGTATTTT.